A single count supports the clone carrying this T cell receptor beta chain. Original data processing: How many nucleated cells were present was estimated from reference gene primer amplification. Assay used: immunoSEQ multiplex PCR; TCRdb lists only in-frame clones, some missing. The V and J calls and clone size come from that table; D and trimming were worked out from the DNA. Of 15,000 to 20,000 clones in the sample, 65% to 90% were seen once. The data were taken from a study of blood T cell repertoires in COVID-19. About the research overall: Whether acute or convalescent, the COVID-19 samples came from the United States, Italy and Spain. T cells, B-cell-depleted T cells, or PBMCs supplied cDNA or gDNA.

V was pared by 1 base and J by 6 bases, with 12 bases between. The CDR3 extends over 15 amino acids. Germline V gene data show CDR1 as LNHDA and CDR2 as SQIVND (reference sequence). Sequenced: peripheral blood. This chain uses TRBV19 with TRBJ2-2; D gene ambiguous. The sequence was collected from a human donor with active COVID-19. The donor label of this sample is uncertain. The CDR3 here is CASSIGAGIPGELFF. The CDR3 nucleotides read TGTGCCAGTAGTATAGGAGCAGGTATTCCCGGGGAGCTGTTTTTT. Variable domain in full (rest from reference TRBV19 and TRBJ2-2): DGGITQSPKYLFRKEGQNVTLSCEQNLNHDAMYWYRQDPGQGLRLIYYSQIVNDFQKGDIAEGYSVSREKKESFPLTVTSAQKNPTAFYLCASSIGAGIPGELFFGEGSRLTVL.